A selection of T cell receptor beta chains follows, all from one sample in a study of T cells in Graves' hyperthyroidism and ophthalmopathy. TCRdb used MiXCR to reprocess the multiplex PCR reads, holding one entry per CDR3 protein. The sample shows a few hundred thousand distinct CDR3 sequences, 14% of them seen only once. Sequenced sample: blood. The receptor set was obtained from a woman aged 18-29 years with Graves' hyperthyroidism. Both conserved end residues are part of each CDR3. Each record gives: J gene, CDR3 length, V gene, CDR3 protein.

TRBJ1-4 14 TRBV18 CASSPRTGNEKLFF
TRBJ2-3 16 TRBV14 CASSLSGTEFRDTQYF
TRBJ1-6 13 TRBV13 CASKTGVNSPLHF
TRBJ1-2 12 TRBV19 CASSITGPGYTF
TRBJ1-1 13 TRBV29-1 CSVEQGLNTEAFF
TRBJ2-5 15 TRBV20-1 CSIVPGQGAWETQYF
TRBJ1-2 15 TRBV19 CASSIDRGRGIGYTF
TRBJ2-2 16 TRBV24-1 CATGGNGTGNTGELFF
TRBJ2-1 15 TRBV5-1 CASSPGRARDNEQFF
TRBJ2-1 16 TRBV12-3/TRBV12-4 CASRFTGTRDFNEQFF
TRBJ2-1 15 TRBV20-1 CSAPIGEISYNEQFF
TRBJ2-1 13 TRBV11-2 CASSHRGYNEQFF
TRBJ2-7 14 TRBV20-1 CSAFGLANSYEQYF
TRBJ1-6 15 TRBV14 CASPPRNSYNSPLHF
TRBJ2-7 13 TRBV7-9 CASSPSSPDEQYF
TRBJ2-3 16 TRBV13 CASSEEAGGAADTQYF
TRBJ1-5 16 TRBV19 CASRGQQGIANQPQHF